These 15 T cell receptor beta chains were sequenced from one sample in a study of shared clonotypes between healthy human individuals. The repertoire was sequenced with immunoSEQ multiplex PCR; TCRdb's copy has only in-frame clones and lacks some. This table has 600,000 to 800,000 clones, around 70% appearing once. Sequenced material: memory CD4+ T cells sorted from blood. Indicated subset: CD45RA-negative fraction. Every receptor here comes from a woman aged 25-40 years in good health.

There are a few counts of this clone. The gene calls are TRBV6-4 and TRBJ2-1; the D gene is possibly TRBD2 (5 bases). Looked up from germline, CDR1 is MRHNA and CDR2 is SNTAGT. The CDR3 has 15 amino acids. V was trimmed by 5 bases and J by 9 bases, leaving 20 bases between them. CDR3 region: CASSSGGGSIGEQFF. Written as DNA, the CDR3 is TGTGCCAGCAGTTCCGGCGGCGGGTCGATCGGTGAGCAGTTCTTC.

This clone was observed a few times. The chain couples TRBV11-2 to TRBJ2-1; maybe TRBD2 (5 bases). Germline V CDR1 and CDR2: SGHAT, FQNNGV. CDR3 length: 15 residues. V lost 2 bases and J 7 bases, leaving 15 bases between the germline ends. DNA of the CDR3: TGTGCCAGCAGCTTATACCCCGCTCGGGGAAATGAGCAGTTCTTC. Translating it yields CASSLYPARGNEQFF.

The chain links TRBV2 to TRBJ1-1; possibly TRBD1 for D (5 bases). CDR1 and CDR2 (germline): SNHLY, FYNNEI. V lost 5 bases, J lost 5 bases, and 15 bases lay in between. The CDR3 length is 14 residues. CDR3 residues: CASSPQLAGTEAFF. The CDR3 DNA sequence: TGTGCCAGCAGTCCTCAACTTGCAGGGACTGAAGCTTTCTTT.

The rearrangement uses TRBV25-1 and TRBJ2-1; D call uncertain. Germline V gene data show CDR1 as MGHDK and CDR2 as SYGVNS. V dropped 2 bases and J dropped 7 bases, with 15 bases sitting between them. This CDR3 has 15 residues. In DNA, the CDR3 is TGTGCCAGCAGTGAACGGTTATCCCTGGGGAATGAGCAGTTCTTC. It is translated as CASSERLSLGNEQFF. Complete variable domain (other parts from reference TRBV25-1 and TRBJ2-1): EADIYQTPRYLVIGTGKKITLECSQTMGHDKMYWYQQDPGMELHLIHYSYGVNSTEKGDLSSESTVSRIRTEHFPLTLESARPSHTSQYLCASSERLSLGNEQFFGPGTRLTVL.

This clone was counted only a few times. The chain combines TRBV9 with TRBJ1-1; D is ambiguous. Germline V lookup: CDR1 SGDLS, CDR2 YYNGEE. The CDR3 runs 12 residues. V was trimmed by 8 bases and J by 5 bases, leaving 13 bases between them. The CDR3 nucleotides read TGTGCCAGTGGCGGCCCGGGGACTGAAGCTTTCTTT. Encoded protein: CASGGPGTEAFF.

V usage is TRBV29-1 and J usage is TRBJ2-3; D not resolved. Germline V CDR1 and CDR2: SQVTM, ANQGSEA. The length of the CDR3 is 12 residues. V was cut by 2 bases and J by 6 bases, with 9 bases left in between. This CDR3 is CSVEHPEDTQYF. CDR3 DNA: TGCAGCGTTGAACACCCTGAGGATACGCAGTATTTT.

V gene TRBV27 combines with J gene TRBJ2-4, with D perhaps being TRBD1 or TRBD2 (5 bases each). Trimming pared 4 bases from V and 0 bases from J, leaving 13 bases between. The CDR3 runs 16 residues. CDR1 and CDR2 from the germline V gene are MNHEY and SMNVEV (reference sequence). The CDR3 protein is CASSSGGSVAKNIQYF. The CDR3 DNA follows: TGTGCCAGCAGTTCTGGGGGATCGGTAGCCAAAAACATTCAGTACTTC.

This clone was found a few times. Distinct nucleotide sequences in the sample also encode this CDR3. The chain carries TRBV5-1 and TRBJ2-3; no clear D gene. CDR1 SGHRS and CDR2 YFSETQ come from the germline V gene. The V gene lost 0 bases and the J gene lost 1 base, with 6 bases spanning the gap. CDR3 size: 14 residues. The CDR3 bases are TGCGCCAGCAGCTTGGATCAGGGCACAGATACGCAGTATTTT. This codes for CASSLDQGTDTQYF.

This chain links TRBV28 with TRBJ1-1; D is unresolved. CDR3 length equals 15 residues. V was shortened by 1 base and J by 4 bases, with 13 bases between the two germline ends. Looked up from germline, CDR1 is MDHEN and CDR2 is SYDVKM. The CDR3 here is CASSLSGNLATEAFF. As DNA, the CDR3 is TGTGCCAGCAGTTTATCGGGGAATCTGGCCACTGAAGCTTTCTTT.

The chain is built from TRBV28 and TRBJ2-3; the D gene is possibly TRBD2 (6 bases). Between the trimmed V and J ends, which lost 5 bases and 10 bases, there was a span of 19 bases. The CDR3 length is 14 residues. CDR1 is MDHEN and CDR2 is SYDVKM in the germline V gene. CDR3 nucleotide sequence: TGTGCCAGCAGTACGTCCGGGGTCGGGGGTTCGCAGTATTTT. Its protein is CASSTSGVGGSQYF.

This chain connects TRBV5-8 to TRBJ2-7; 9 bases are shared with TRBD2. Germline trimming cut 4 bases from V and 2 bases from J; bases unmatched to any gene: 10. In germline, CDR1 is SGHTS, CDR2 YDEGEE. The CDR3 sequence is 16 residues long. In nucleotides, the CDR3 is TGTGCCAGCAGCGCCTATAGCGGGAGATTAACCTACGAGCAGTACTTC. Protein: CASSAYSGRLTYEQYF.

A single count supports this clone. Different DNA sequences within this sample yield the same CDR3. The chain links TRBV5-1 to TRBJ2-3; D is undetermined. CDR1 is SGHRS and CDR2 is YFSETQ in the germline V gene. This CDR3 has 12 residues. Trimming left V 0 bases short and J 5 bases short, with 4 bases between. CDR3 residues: CASSLAGDTQYF. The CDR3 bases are TGCGCCAGCAGCTTGGCGGGAGATACGCAGTATTTT. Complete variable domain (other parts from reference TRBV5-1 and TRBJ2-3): KAGVTQTPRYLIKTRGQQVTLSCSPISGHRSVSWYQQTPGQGLQFLFEYFSETQRNKGNFPGRFSGRQFSNSRSEMNVSTLELGDSALYLCASSLAGDTQYFGPGTRLTVL.

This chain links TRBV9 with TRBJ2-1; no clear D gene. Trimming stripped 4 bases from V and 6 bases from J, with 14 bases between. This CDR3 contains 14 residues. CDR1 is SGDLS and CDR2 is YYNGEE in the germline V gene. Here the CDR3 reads CASSRRDQLNEQFF. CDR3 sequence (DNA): TGTGCCAGCAGCAGAAGAGACCAACTCAATGAGCAGTTCTTC.

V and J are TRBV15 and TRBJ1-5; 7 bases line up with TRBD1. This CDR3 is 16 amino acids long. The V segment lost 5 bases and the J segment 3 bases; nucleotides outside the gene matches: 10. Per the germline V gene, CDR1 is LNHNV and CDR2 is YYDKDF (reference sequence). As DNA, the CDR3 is TGTGCCACCAGCGGGGGGGCAGGGGGTTTCAATCAGCCCCAGCATTTT. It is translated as CATSGGAGGFNQPQHF.

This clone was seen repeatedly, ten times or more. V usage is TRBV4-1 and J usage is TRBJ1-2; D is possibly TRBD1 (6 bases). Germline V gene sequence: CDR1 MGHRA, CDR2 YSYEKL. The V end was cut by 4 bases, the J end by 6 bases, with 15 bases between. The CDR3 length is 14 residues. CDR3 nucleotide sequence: TGCGCCAGCAGCCGTCCGGTGCAGGGGAATGGCTACACCTTC. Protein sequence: CASSRPVQGNGYTF.